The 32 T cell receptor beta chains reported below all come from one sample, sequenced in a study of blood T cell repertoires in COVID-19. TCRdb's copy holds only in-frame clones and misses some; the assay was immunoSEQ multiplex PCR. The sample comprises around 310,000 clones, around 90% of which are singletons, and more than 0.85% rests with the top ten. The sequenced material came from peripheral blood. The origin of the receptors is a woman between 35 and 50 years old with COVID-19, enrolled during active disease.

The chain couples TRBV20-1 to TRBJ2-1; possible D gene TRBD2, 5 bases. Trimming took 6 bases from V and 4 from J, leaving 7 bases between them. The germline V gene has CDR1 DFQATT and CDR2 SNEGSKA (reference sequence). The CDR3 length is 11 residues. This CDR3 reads CSADWYNEQFF. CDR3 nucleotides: TGCAGTGCGGACTGGTACAATGAGCAGTTCTTC.

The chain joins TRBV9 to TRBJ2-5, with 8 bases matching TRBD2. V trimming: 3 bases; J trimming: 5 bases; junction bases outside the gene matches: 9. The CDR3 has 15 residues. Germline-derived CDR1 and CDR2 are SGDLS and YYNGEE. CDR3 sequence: CASSDLAGQYETQYF. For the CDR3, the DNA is TGTGCCAGCAGCGATTTAGCGGGGCAATACGAGACCCAGTACTTC.

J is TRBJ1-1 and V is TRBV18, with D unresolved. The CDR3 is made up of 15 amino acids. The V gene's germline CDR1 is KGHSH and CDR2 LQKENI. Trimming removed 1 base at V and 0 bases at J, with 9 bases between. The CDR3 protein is CASSPLSQMNTEAFF. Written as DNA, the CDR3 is TGTGCCAGCTCACCACTGTCACAGATGAACACTGAAGCTTTCTTT.

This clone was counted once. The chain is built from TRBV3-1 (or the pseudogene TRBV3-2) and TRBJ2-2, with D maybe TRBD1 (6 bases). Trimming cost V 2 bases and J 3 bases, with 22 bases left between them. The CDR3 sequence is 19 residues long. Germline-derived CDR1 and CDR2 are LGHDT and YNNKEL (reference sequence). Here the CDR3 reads CASSQRSRTVFFDTGELFF. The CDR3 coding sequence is TGTGCCAGCAGCCAAAGATCCCGGACAGTTTTCTTTGACACCGGGGAGCTGTTTTTT.

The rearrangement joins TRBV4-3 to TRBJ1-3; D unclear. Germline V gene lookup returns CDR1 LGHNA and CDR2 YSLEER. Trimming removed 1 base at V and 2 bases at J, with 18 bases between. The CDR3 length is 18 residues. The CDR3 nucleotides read TGCGCCAGCAGCCAAGCCCTGATAACGGGGTCGACTGGAAACACCATATATTTT. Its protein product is CASSQALITGSTGNTIYF.

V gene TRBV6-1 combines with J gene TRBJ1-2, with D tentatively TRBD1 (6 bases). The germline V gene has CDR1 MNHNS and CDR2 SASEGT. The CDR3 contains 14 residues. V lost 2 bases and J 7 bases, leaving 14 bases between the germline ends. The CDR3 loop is CASSEYSGVFGYTF. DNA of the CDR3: TGTGCCAGCAGTGAATACTCAGGGGTTTTTGGCTACACCTTC.

CDR3 protein: CASSMGLNGYTF. Here the CDR3 DNA reads TGTGCCAGCAGCATGGGACTGAATGGCTACACCTTC. This sequence joins TRBV14 and TRBJ1-2; the D gene is possibly TRBD1 (5 bases). Germline assignment: CDR1 SGHDN and CDR2 FVKESK. The CDR3 extends over 12 amino acids. Trimming pared 5 bases from V and 6 bases from J, leaving 10 bases between. Variable domain in full (rest from reference TRBV14 and TRBJ1-2): EAGVTQFPSHSVIEKGQTVTLRCDPISGHDNLYWYRRVMGKEIKFLLHFVKESKQDESGMPNNRFLAERTGGTYSTLKVQPAELEDSGVYFCASSMGLNGYTFGSGTRLTVV.

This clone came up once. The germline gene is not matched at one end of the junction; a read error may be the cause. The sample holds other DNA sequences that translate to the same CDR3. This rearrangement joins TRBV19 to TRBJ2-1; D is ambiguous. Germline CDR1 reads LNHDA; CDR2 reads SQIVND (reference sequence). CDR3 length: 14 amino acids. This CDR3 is CASSISRGDSEQFF. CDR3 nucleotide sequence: TGTGCCAGTAGTATATCACGTGGAGATAGTGAGCAATTCTTC.

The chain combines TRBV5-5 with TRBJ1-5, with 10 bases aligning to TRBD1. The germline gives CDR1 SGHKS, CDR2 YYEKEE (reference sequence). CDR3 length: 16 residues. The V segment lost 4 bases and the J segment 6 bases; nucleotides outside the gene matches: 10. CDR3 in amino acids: CASSLRGTGVSQPQHF. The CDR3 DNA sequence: TGTGCCAGCAGCCTGCGAGGGACAGGGGTGAGTCAGCCCCAGCATTTT. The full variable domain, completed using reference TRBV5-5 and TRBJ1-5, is DAGVTQSPTHLIKTRGQQVTLRCSPISGHKSVSWYQQVLGQGPQFIFQYYEKEERGRGNFPDRFSARQFPNYSSELNVNALLLGDSALYLCASSLRGTGVSQPQHFGDGTRLSIL.

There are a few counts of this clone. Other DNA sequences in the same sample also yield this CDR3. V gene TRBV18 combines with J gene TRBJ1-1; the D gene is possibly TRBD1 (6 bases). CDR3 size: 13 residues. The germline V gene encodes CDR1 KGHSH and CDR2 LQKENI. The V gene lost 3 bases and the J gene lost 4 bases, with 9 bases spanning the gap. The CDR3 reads CASSPPGATEAFF. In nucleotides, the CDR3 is TGTGCCAGCTCACCTCCAGGGGCCACTGAAGCTTTCTTT.

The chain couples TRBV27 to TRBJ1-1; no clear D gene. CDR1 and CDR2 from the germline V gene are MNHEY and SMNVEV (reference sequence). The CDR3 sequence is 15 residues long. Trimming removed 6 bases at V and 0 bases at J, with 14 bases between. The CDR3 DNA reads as TGTGCCAGCAGGAGACTGTTGATCATGAACACTGAAGCTTTCTTT. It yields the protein CASRRLLIMNTEAFF.

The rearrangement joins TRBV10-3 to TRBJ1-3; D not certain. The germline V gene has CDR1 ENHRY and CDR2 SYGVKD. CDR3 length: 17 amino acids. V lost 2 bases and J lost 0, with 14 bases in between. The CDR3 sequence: CAISETLREPSGNTIYF. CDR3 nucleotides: TGTGCCATCAGTGAGACCTTACGAGAGCCCTCTGGAAACACCATATATTTT.

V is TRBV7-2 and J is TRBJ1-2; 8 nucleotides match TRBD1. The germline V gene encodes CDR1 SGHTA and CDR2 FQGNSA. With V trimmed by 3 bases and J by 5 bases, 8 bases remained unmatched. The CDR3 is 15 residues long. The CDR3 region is CASSFQSGGGYGYTF. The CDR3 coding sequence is TGTGCCAGCAGCTTCCAATCAGGGGGCGGGTATGGCTACACCTTC.

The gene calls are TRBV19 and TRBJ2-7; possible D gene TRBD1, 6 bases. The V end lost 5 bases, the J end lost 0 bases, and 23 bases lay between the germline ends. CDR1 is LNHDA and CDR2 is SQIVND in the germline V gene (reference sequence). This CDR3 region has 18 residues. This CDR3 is CASSPTLLLTGVSYEQYF. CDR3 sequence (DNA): TGTGCCAGTAGTCCGACCTTACTCCTGACAGGCGTCTCCTACGAGCAGTACTTC.

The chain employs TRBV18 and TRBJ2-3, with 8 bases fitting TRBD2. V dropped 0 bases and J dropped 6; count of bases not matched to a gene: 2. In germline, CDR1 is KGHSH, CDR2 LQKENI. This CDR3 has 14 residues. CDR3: CASSPPTGGDTQYF. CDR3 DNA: TGTGCCAGCTCACCACCCACGGGGGGGGATACGCAGTATTTT.

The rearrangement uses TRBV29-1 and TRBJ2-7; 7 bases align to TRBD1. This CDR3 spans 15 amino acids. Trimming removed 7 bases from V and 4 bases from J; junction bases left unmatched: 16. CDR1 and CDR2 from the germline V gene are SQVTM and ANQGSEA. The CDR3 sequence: CSARSGQRQGYEQYF. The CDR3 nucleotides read TGCAGCGCCCGGTCAGGACAGCGACAGGGATACGAGCAGTACTTC.

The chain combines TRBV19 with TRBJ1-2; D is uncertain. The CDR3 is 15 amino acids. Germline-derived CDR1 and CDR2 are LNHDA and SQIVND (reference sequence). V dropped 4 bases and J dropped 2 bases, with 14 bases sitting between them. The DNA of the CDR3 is TGTGCCAGTAGTAACCCCCCGCTAAAGAACTATGGCTACACCTTC. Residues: CASSNPPLKNYGYTF.

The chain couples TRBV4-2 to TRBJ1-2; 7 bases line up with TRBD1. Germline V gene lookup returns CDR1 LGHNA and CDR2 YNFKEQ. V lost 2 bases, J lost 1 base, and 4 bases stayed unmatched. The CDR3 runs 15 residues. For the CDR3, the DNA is TGTGCCAGCAGCCAATGGACAGGACTTAACTATGGCTACACCTTC. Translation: CASSQWTGLNYGYTF.

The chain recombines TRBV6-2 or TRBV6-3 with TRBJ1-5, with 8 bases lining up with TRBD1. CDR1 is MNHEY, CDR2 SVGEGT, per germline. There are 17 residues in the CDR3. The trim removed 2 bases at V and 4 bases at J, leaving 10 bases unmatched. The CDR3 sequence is CASSYGQGSGRNQPQHF. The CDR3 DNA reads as TGTGCCAGCAGTTACGGACAGGGATCGGGTAGGAATCAGCCCCAGCATTTT.

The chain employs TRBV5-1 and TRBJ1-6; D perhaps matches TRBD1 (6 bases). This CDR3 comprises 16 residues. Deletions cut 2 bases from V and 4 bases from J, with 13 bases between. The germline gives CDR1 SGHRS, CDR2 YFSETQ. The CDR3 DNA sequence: TGCGCCAGCAGCTTAGCAGGGGTTCGGTATAATTCACCCCTCCACTTT. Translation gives CASSLAGVRYNSPLHF.

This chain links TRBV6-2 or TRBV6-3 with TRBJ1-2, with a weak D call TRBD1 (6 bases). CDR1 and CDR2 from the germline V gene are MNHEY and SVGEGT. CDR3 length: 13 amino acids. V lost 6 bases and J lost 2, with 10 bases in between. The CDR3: CASSQDRNYGYTF. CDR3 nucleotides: TGTGCCAGCAGCCAGGACAGAAACTATGGCTACACCTTC.

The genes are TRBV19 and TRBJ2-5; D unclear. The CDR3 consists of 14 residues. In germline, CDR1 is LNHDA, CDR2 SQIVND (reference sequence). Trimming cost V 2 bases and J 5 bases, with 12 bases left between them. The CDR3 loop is CASSIIVGLETQYF. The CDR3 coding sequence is TGTGCCAGTAGTATAATAGTGGGCCTCGAGACCCAGTACTTC.

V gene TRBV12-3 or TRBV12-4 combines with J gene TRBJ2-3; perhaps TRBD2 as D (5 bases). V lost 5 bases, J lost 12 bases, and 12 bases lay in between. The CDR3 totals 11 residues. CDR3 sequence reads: CASSHRGTQYF. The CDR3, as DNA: TGTGCCAGCAGTCACCGGGGTACTCAGTATTTT.

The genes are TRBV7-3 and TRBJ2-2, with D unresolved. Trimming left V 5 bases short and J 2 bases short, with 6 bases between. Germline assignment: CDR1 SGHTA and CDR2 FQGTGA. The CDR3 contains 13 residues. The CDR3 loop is CASSATNTGELFF. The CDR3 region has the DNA TGTGCCAGCAGCGCCACAAACACCGGGGAGCTGTTTTTT.

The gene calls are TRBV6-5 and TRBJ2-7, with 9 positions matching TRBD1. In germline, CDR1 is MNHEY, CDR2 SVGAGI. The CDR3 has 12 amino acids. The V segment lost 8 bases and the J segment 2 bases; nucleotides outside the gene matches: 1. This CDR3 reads CASRTGAYEQYF. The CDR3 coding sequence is TGTGCCAGCCGGACAGGGGCCTACGAGCAGTACTTC.

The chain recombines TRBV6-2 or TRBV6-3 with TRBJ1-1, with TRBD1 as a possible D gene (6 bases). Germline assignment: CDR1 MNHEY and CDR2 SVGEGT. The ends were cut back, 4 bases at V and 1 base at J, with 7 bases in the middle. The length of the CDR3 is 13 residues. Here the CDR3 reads CASSSGQNTEAFF. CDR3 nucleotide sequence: TGTGCCAGCAGTTCGGGACAGAACACTGAAGCTTTCTTT.

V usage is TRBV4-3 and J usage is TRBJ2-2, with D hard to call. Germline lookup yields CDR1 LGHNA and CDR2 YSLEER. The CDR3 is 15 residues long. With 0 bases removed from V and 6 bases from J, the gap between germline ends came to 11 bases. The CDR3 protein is CASSQDQWFAGELFF. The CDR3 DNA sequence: TGCGCCAGCAGCCAAGATCAGTGGTTCGCCGGGGAGCTGTTTTTT.

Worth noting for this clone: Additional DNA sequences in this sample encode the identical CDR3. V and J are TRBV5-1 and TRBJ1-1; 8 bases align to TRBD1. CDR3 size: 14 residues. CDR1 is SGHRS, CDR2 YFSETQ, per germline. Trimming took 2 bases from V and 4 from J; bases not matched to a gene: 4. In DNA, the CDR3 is TGCGCCAGCAGCTTACAGGGGGTTGGCACTGAAGCTTTCTTT. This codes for CASSLQGVGTEAFF.

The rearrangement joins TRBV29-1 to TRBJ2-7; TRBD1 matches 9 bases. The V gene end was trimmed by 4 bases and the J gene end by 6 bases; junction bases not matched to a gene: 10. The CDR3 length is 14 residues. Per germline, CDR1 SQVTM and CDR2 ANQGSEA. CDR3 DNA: TGCAGCGTTGGAACGTTAAACAGGGGGCCCGAGCAGTACTTC. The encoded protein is CSVGTLNRGPEQYF.

CDR3 DNA: TGTGCCACCAGCAGAGAGATCGGCGGAACCTACGAGCAGTACTTC. Protein: CATSREIGGTYEQYF. The chain joins TRBV15 to TRBJ2-7; D remains unclear. With 0 bases removed from V and 2 bases from J, the gap between germline ends came to 11 bases. The CDR3 covers 15 residues. Germline V gene lookup returns CDR1 LNHNV and CDR2 YYDKDF (reference sequence).

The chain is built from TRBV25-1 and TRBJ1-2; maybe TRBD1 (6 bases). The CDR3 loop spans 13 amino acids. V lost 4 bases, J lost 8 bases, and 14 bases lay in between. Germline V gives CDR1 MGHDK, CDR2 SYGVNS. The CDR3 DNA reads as TGTGCCAGCAGTGTGCTACAGGGTGGAGGCTACACCTTC. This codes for CASSVLQGGGYTF.

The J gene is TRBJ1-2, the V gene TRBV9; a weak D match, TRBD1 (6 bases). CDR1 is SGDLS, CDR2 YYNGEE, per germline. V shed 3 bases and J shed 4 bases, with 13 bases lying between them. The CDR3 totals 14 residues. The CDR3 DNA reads TGTGCCAGCAGCGCTACAGGACAGTTCTATGGCTACACCTTC. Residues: CASSATGQFYGYTF.